The 5 T cell receptor beta chains reported below all come from one sample, sequenced in a study of blood T cell repertoires in COVID-19 (dated by TCRdb to about 2020). Library preparation was by the immunoSEQ multiplex PCR assay. TCRdb stores this immuneACCESS table with in-frame sequences only. Part of the clones is absent; in the studies checked, under half of the shortfall reflects unresolved V genes, and no reason is known for the rest. Here the sample has 200,000 to 300,000 clones; around nine tenths occur a single time. Jointly, the top ten make up around 3.3% of the sample. The sequenced sample consisted of peripheral blood. Receptors were obtained from a man younger than 30 with active or convalescent COVID-19.

The gene calls are TRBV3-1 (or the pseudogene TRBV3-2) and TRBJ1-6; unclear D gene. The germline CDR1 and CDR2 sequences are LGHDT and YNNKEL (reference sequence). The CDR3 loop spans 16 amino acids. Trimming pared 2 bases from V and 7 bases from J, leaving 15 bases between. The CDR3 reads CASSQHMAAVNSPLHF. The CDR3 DNA reads as TGTGCCAGCAGCCAACATATGGCGGCAGTAAATTCACCCCTCCACTTT.

The V call is TRBV6-5, the J call TRBJ1-3, with TRBD1 matching over 8 bases. Germline loops: CDR1 MNHEY, CDR2 SVGAGI. This CDR3 region has 14 residues. The V and J ends lost 7 bases and 8 bases, in that order; junction bases with no gene match: 10. CDR3 DNA sequence: TGTGCCAGCACCCTGTTAGGACAGGGAGACACCATATATTTT. It is translated as CASTLLGQGDTIYF.

The rearrangement uses TRBV5-6 and TRBJ2-3, with TRBD2 matching over 10 bases. With V trimmed by 3 bases and J by 9 bases, 7 bases remained unmatched. CDR3 length equals 14 residues. CDR1 and CDR2 from the germline V gene are SGHDT and YYEEEE. CDR3 bases: TGTGCCAGCAGCTCCCGGACTAGCGGAATAACGCAGTATTTT. This sequence encodes CASSSRTSGITQYF.

The chain has TRBV3-1 (or the pseudogene TRBV3-2) and TRBJ2-3, with no clear D. V gave up 1 base and J gave up 1 base, with 6 bases separating them. Germline V gene lookup returns CDR1 LGHDT and CDR2 YNNKEL (reference sequence). CDR3 length equals 14 residues. CDR3 DNA sequence: TGTGCCAGCAGCCAAGGGGCAGGCACAGATACGCAGTATTTT. The encoded protein is CASSQGAGTDTQYF.

The chain has TRBV18 and TRBJ1-1; 10 nucleotides line up with TRBD1. The CDR3 runs to 13 residues. CDR1 KGHSH and CDR2 LQKENI come from the germline V gene. The V segment lost 2 bases and the J segment 7 bases; nucleotides outside the gene matches: 1. DNA of the CDR3: TGTGCCAGCTCACCAGGGACAGGGGTTGAAGCTTTCTTT. Protein sequence: CASSPGTGVEAFF.